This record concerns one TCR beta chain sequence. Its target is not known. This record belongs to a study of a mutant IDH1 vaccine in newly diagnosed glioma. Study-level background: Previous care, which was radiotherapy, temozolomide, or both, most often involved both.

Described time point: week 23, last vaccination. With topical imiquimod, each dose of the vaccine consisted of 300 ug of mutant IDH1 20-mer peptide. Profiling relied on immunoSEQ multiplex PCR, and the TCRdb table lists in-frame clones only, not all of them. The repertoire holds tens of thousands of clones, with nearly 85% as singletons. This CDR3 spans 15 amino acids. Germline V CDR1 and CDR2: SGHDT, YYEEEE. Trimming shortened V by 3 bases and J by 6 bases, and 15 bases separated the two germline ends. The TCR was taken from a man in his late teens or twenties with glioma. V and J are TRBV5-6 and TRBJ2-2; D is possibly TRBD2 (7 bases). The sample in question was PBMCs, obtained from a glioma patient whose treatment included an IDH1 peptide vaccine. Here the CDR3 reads CASSWGGPRAGELFF. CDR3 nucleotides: TGTGCCAGCAGCTGGGGGGGGCCGAGGGCCGGGGAGCTGTTTTTT.